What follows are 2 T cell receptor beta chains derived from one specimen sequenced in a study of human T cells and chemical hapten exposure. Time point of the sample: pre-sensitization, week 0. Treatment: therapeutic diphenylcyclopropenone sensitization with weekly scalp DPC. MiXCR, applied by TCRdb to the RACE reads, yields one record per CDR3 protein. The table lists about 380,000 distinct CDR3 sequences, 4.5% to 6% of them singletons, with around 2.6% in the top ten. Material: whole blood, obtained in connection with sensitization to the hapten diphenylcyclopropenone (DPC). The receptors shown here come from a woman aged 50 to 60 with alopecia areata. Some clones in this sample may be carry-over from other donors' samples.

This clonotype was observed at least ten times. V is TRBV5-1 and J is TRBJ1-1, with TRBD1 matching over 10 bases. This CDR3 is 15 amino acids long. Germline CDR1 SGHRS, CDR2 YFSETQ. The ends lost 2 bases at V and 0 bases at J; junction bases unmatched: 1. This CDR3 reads CASSFDRGLNTEAFF. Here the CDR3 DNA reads TGCGCCAGCAGCTTCGACAGGGGGCTGAACACTGAAGCTTTCTTT. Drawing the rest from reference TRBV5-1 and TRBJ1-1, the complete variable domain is KAGVTQTPRYLIKTRGQQVTLSCSPISGHRSVSWYQQTPGQGLQFLFEYFSETQRNKGNFPGRFSGRQFSNSRSEMNVSTLELGDSALYLCASSFDRGLNTEAFFGQGTRLTVV.

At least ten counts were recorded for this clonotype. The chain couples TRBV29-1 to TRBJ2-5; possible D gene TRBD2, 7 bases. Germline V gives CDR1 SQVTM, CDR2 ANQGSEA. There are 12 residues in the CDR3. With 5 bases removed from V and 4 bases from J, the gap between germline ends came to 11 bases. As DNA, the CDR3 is TGCAGCGTTTGGGGGGGCCTAGAGACCCAGTACTTC. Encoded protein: CSVWGGLETQYF. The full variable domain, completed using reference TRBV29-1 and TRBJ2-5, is SAVISQKPSRDICQRGTSLTIQCQVDSQVTMMFWYRQQPGQSLTLIATANQGSEATYESGFVIDKFPISRPNLTFSTLTVSNMSPEDSSIYLCSVWGGLETQYFGPGTRLLVL.